Listed below are T cell receptor beta chains from one sample, sequenced in a study of blood T cell repertoires in COVID-19. Sequenced by immunoSEQ multiplex PCR; TCRdb stores in-frame clones only, minus some. The repertoire holds about 69,000 clones, with 65% to 85% as singletons. The sample was peripheral blood. The receptors originated from a man aged 55 to 70 with acute or convalescent COVID-19. The CDR3 runs from the conserved cysteine through the conserved F or W. D genes are given only for firm matches. Size is stated for part of the rows, as once, few or many counts, or as a class when the clone is expanded.

.	.	TRBJ1-4	TRBV7-2	CASSTRTDLNEKLFF	TGTGCCAGCAGCACCCGGACAGATCTTAATGAAAAACTGTTTTTT
.	.	TRBJ1-6	TRBV6-5	CASSYDRWAPLHF	TGTGCCAGCAGTTATGACAGATGGGCTCCCCTCCACTTT
.	TRBD2	TRBJ2-1	TRBV6-5	CATHLAGAYNEQFF	TGTGCCACCCACTTAGCGGGGGCCTACAATGAGCAGTTCTTC
.	TRBD1	TRBJ2-7	TRBV7-2	CASSQQGQRSSYEQYF	TGTGCCAGCAGCCAACAGGGACAGCGGAGCTCCTACGAGCAGTACTTC
few	TRBD2	TRBJ2-4	TRBV29-1	CSVAGGSGDIQYF	TGCAGCGTAGCGGGGGGCTCAGGGGACATTCAGTACTTC
.	.	TRBJ2-1	TRBV11-2	CASSLGSVGGAEQFF	TGTGCCAGCAGCTTAGGCTCTGTAGGGGGGGCTGAGCAGTTCTTC
.	TRBD1	TRBJ1-2	TRBV7-2	CASSPQGQPYYGYTF	TGTGCCAGCAGTCCCCAGGGACAGCCGTACTATGGCTACACCTTC
.	.	TRBJ1-6	TRBV4-3	CASSQEPPQSSYNSPLHF	TGCGCCAGCAGCCAAGAACCCCCACAGAGCTCCTATAATTCACCCCTCCACTTT
.	TRBD1	TRBJ2-1	TRBV19	CASSSLRDRAYNEQFF	TGTGCCAGTAGTTCTCTCCGGGACAGGGCCTACAATGAGCAGTTCTTC
.	TRBD1	TRBJ1-1	TRBV3-1/TRBV3-2	CASSPRQGAEAFF	TGTGCCAGCAGCCCCCGACAGGGGGCTGAAGCTTTCTTT
once	.	TRBJ1-3	TRBV18	CASSPPGRGTEGGNTIYF	TGTGCCAGCTCACCACCAGGGAGAGGTACAGAAGGAGGAAACACCATATATTTT
.	.	TRBJ2-2	TRBV9	CASSVVGFVGQGFPGELFF	TGTGCCAGCAGCGTAGTGGGTTTCGTCGGTCAGGGGTTTCCCGGGGAGCTGTTTTTT
once	TRBD2	TRBJ2-5	TRBV5-1	CASSLGLAGAQETQYF	TGCGCCAGCAGCTTAGGACTAGCGGGGGCTCAAGAGACCCAGTACTTC
.	TRBD1	TRBJ1-1	TRBV6-5	CASSYSTGEAFF	TGTGCCAGCAGTTACTCGACAGGGGAAGCTTTCTTT
.	TRBD1	TRBJ1-6	TRBV4-2	CASSQGPTGGDSPLHF	TGTGCCAGCAGCCAAGGCCCAACAGGGGGCGACTCACCCCTCCACTTT
once	TRBD1	TRBJ2-2	TRBV5-1	CASTTRGQPTGELFF	TGCGCCAGCACCACCCGGGGACAGCCCACCGGGGAGCTGTTTTTT
.	TRBD1	TRBJ1-1	TRBV5-1	CASSLSGTGSTEAFF	TGCGCCAGCAGCTTATCCGGGACAGGGAGCACTGAAGCTTTCTTT
.	.	TRBJ2-3	TRBV19	CASSNRATDTQYF	TGTGCCAGTAGTAACAGGGCTACAGATACGCAGTATTTT
.	TRBD1	TRBJ1-5	TRBV19	CASTAGGYQPQHF	TGTGCCAGTACGGCAGGGGGCTATCAGCCCCAGCATTTT
.	TRBD2	TRBJ2-5	TRBV4-1	CASSQGEGIQYF	TGCGCCAGCAGCCAGGGGGAGGGAATCCAGTACTTC
.	TRBD1	TRBJ1-2	TRBV7-9	CASSTGQGAHYGYTF	TGTGCCAGCAGCACCGGACAGGGGGCGCATTATGGCTACACCTTC
few	TRBD1	TRBJ1-2	TRBV29-1	CSVVAQGAQGYTF	TGCAGCGTTGTCGCCCAGGGGGCGCAAGGCTACACCTTC
.	.	TRBJ1-3	TRBV5-1	CASSPRDSGNTIYF	TGCGCCAGCAGCCCACGGGACTCTGGAAACACCATATATTTT
.	TRBD1	TRBJ2-2	TRBV2	CASSEQGAANTGELFF	TGTGCCAGCAGCGAACAGGGGGCGGCGAACACCGGGGAGCTGTTTTTT
.	.	TRBJ2-3	TRBV20-1	CSSGETDTQYF	TGCAGTTCAGGGGAGACAGATACGCAGTATTTT
.	TRBD1	TRBJ1-1	TRBV2	CASMKPTGGTEAFF	TGTGCCAGCATGAAACCGACAGGGGGAACTGAAGCTTTCTTT
once	.	TRBJ1-5	TRBV18	CASSPGQSNQPQHF	TGTGCCAGCTCACCAGGACAGTCCAATCAGCCCCAGCATTTT
.	.	TRBJ2-6	TRBV5-1	CASSRDGDSGANVLTF	TGCGCCAGCAGTCGAGACGGAGACTCTGGGGCCAACGTCCTGACTTTC
.	.	TRBJ2-3	TRBV6-4	CASSPSPDTDTQYF	TGTGCCAGCAGTCCCTCACCAGACACAGATACGCAGTATTTT
.	TRBD1	TRBJ2-5	TRBV18	CASSLGQQETQYF	TGTGCCAGCTCACTGGGACAGCAAGAGACCCAGTACTTC
.	TRBD1	TRBJ1-2	TRBV4-2	CASSPGTGGNYGYTF	TGTGCCAGCAGCCCCGGGACAGGGGGAAACTATGGCTATACCTTC
.	.	TRBJ2-7	TRBV11-1	CASSSTGIYEQYF	TGTGCCAGCAGCTCAACAGGGATTTACGAGCAGTACTTC
once	TRBD2	TRBJ2-3	TRBV3-1/TRBV3-2	CASSQARTSGGDTQYF	TGTGCCAGCAGCCAAGCCAGGACTAGCGGGGGTGATACGCAGTATTTT
once	TRBD1	TRBJ2-3	TRBV19	CASSLRDRGSDTQYF	TGTGCCAGTAGCCTCCGGGACAGGGGTTCGGATACGCAGTATTTT
.	.	TRBJ2-6	TRBV4-3	CASSQEISSGGANVLTF	TGCGCCAGCAGCCAAGAAATCTCCTCAGGTGGGGCCAACGTCCTGACTTTC
.	.	TRBJ2-2	TRBV5-4	CASSSPRGATGELFF	TGTGCCAGCAGCTCCCCTCGGGGGGCTACCGGGGAGCTGTTTTTT
.	TRBD1	TRBJ1-4	TRBV5-8	CASSWGDRTNEKLFF	TGTGCCAGCAGCTGGGGGGACAGAACTAATGAAAAACTGTTTTTT
.	.	TRBJ2-2	TRBV14	CASSRATGNTGELFF	TGTGCCAGCAGCAGGGCGACAGGAAACACCGGGGAGCTGTTTTTT
.	.	TRBJ1-2	TRBV19	CASGPVSSYGYTF	TGTGCCAGTGGCCCTGTCTCCAGCTATGGCTACACCTTC
once	.	TRBJ1-4	TRBV19	CASSIGQYEKLFF	TGTGCCAGTAGTATAGGCCAGTATGAAAAACTGTTTTTT
.	TRBD1	TRBJ1-2	TRBV29-1	CSVEAQGGYGYTF	TGCAGCGTTGAAGCTCAGGGGGGCTATGGCTACACCTTC
few	TRBD1	TRBJ1-2	TRBV10-3	CAISVGIGQGYGYTF	TGTGCCATCAGTGTAGGGATAGGACAGGGCTATGGCTACACCTTC
.	TRBD1	TRBJ1-2	TRBV3-1/TRBV3-2	CASSQDRPGTGSF	TGTGCCAGCAGCCAAGATCGCCCCGGGACAGGTTCATTC
.	.	TRBJ1-2	TRBV7-2	CASSYTAGLYGYTF	TGTGCCAGCAGTTATACGGCGGGGCTCTATGGCTACACCTTC
.	TRBD1	TRBJ2-3	TRBV30	CAWGQGSDTQYF	TGTGCCTGGGGACAGGGGTCAGATACGCAGTATTTT
.	TRBD1	TRBJ2-1	TRBV24-1	CATSDFGQGAGNEQFF	TGTGCCACCAGTGATTTTGGGCAGGGGGCTGGGAATGAGCAGTTCTTC
.	.	TRBJ1-4	TRBV7-6	CASSFRPSGATNEKLFF	TGTGCCAGCAGCTTCCGCCCCTCAGGTGCAACTAATGAAAAACTGTTTTTT
.	.	TRBJ2-5	TRBV4-2	CASSQDFGEVFETQYF	TGTGCCAGCAGCCAAGATTTCGGGGAGGTTTTTGAGACCCAGTACTTC
.	TRBD1	TRBJ1-5	TRBV3-1/TRBV3-2	CASSQFPGQGIQPQHF	TGTGCCAGCAGCCAATTCCCGGGACAGGGGATTCAGCCCCAGCATTTT
.	TRBD1	TRBJ1-3	TRBV4-2	CASSPTGGSGNTIYF	TGTGCCAGCAGCCCCACAGGGGGGTCTGGAAACACCATATATTTT
.	TRBD1	TRBJ2-3	TRBV5-1	CASSQTLTGISTDTQYF	TGCGCCAGCAGCCAAACCCTGACAGGGATAAGCACAGATACGCAGTATTTT
.	.	TRBJ1-2	TRBV5-8	CASSLAAGNYGYTF	TGTGCCAGCAGCTTGGCGGCGGGAAACTATGGCTACACCTTC
.	TRBD2	TRBJ2-5	TRBV6-5	CASSFTSGGYQETQYF	TGTGCCAGCAGTTTCACTAGCGGGGGGTACCAAGAGACCCAGTACTTC
.	TRBD2	TRBJ2-1	TRBV4-1	CASSPPQGASGDNEQFF	TGCGCCAGCAGCCCCCCGCAAGGGGCTAGCGGGGACAATGAGCAGTTCTTC
few	TRBD1	TRBJ1-2	TRBV2	CASSDTGGNYGYTF	TGTGCCAGCAGTGATACAGGGGGTAACTATGGCTACACCTTC
.	.	TRBJ1-4	TRBV5-1	CASSLAGVGEKLFF	TGCGCCAGCAGCTTGGCAGGGGTTGGCGAAAAACTGTTTTTT
few	TRBD1	TRBJ1-3	TRBV18	CASSADRAGNTIYF	TGTGCCAGCTCAGCTGACAGGGCTGGAAACACCATATATTTT
once	TRBD2	TRBJ2-1	TRBV19	CASSVRTSGLTSYNEQFF	TGTGCCAGTAGTGTCCGGACTAGCGGGCTAACCTCCTACAATGAGCAGTTCTTC